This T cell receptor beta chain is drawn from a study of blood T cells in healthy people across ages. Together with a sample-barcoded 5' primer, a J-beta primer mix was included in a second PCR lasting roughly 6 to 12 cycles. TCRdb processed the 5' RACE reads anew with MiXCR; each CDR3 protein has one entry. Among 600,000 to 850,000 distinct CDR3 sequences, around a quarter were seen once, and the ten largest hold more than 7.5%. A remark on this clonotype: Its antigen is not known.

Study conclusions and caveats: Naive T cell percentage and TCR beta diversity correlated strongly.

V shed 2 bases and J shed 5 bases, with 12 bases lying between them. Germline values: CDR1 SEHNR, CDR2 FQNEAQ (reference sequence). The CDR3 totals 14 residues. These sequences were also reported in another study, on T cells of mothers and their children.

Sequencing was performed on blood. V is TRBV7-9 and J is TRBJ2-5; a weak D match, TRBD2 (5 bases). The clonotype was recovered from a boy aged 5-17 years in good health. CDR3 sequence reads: CASSLKGLAETQYF. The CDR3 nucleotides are TGTGCCAGCAGCTTAAAAGGGCTAGCCGAGACCCAGTACTTC.